This is a list of T cell receptor beta chains from one sample in a study of cytomegalovirus exposure and HLA in healthy donors. Sequenced by immunoSEQ multiplex PCR; TCRdb stores in-frame clones only, minus some. The data show some 150,000 clones, approximately 87% seen once. The sample taken for sequencing was PBMCs. Receptors were obtained from a woman in her twenties or thirties in good health and CMV-seronegative. Each CDR3 is given with its conserved first and last residue. The D gene is left open where the match is weak. The size entry is marked missing in some rows and otherwise reads once, few, many or a size class.

-,TRBD2,TRBV11-2,TRBJ2-1,TGTGCCAGCAGCTTCCCTGGGACTAGCGGGAGCAATGAGCAGTTCTTC,CASSFPGTSGSNEQFF
-,-,TRBV30,TRBJ1-2,TGTGCCTGCCCAAATAGGGCGGGTGGCTACACCTTC,CACPNRAGGYTF
-,TRBD2,TRBV7-2,TRBJ2-3,TGTGCCAGCAGCATAGGGGGACTAGCGGGGGGAGATACGCAGTATTTT,CASSIGGLAGGDTQYF
-,-,TRBV13,TRBJ2-3,TGTGCCAGCAGCTTCACCAAAAAAGCCACAGATACGCAGTATTTT,CASSFTKKATDTQYF
-,-,TRBV15,TRBJ2-5,TGTGCCACCAGCAGAGACAGGGGACCGGAGACCCAGTACTTC,CATSRDRGPETQYF
once,TRBD1,TRBV4-3,TRBJ2-6,TGCGCCAGCAGCTCTGCAGGGGGCCCTGGGGCCAACGTCCTGACTTTC,CASSSAGGPGANVLTF
-,TRBD2,TRBV19,TRBJ2-5,TGTGCCAGTAGTATCCGCGGGAGAGGTGAGACCCAGTACTTC,CASSIRGRGETQYF
-,TRBD1,TRBV27,TRBJ2-3,TGTGCCAGCAGTTCGGGGACAGGGATGAGAACAGATACGCAGTATTTT,CASSSGTGMRTDTQYF
-,-,TRBV27,TRBJ2-3,TGTGCCAGCAGTTACCCCGACTCAGATACGCAGTATTTT,CASSYPDSDTQYF
-,-,TRBV19,TRBJ2-7,TGTGCCAGTAGTATCATCCCAGGGGCGGACGAGCAGTACTTC,CASSIIPGADEQYF